This T cell receptor beta chain was identified during a study of neurological immune-mediated disorders. Each CDR3 protein is one row after TCRdb ran MiXCR on the 5' RACE reads. The data show roughly 34,000 distinct CDR3 sequences, roughly 4.4% seen once. Many counts were recorded for this clonotype. Sequenced: PBMCs. The TCR originated in a man between 18 and 35 years old in good health.

CDR3 loop: CSARSKGTDGYTF. CDR3 DNA: TGCAGTGCTAGGAGCAAGGGCACGGATGGCTACACCTTC. The genes are TRBV20-1 and TRBJ1-2; no clear D gene. Germline V gene lookup returns CDR1 DFQATT and CDR2 SNEGSKA (reference sequence). V was shortened by 3 bases and J by 6 bases, with 14 bases between the two germline ends. The CDR3 has 13 amino acids.